This TCR beta chain derives from a study of cytomegalovirus exposure and HLA in healthy donors. 60 Vbeta and 13 Jbeta primers were used in PCR. Measured with immunoSEQ multiplex PCR; TCRdb has only the in-frame clones, and not every one. The data show approximately 120,000 clones, over 75% seen once. Study results and limitations: 87-base-pair reads could not separate some V segments, including TRBV6-2 and TRBV6-3.

Turning to this clone: The antigen is unknown.

This CDR3 contains 14 residues. Trimming shortened V by 3 bases and J by 2 bases, and 11 bases separated the two germline ends. Germline CDR1 reads MGHDK; CDR2 reads SYGVNS. This TCR derives from a man over 45 in good health and CMV-seronegative. Sequencing input: PBMCs. The chain joins TRBV25-1 to TRBJ2-7; a possible D gene is TRBD1 (5 bases). The chain's CDR3 is CASSDPGQTYEQYF. As DNA, the CDR3 is TGTGCCAGCAGTGACCCAGGGCAAACCTACGAGCAGTACTTC.